This T cell receptor (beta chain) was identified during a study of blood T cell repertoires in COVID-19. Study information: COVID-19 samples from acute and convalescent phases originated in the United States, Italy and Spain. Nucleic acid was either cDNA or gDNA, and it came from T cells, B-cell-depleted T cells, or PBMCs.

Sequencing was performed with immunoSEQ multiplex PCR; in TCRdb, only in-frame clones are kept and a portion is missing. The data show around 180,000 clones, about 81% seen once. The V end lost 11 bases, the J end lost 3 bases, and 13 bases lay between the germline ends. CDR3 length: 13 residues. Germline CDR1 and CDR2: MDHEN and SYDVKM. The clonotype comes from a woman older than 75 with COVID-19, enrolled during active disease. The specimen sequenced was peripheral blood. J is TRBJ2-2 and V is TRBV28; TRBD1 is a possible D gene (6 bases). The CDR3 here is CACYRADTGELFF. CDR3 in DNA: TGTGCCTGCTACAGGGCGGACACCGGGGAGCTGTTTTTT. Filled out from reference TRBV28 and TRBJ2-2, the complete variable domain reads DVKVTQSSRYLVKRTGEKVFLECVQDMDHENMFWYRQDPGLGLRLIYFSYDVKMKEKGDIPEGYSVSREKKERFSLILESASTNQTSMYLCACYRADTGELFFGEGSRLTVL.